There are a few counts of the clone carrying this T cell receptor beta chain. Sample-barcoded 5' priming and a J-beta primer mix drove a second PCR of roughly 7 to 11 cycles. In TCRdb, the 5' RACE reads were re-called with MiXCR into one record per CDR3 protein. The sample has about 680,000 distinct CDR3 sequences, around 48% seen once; the top ten hold roughly 30%. This entry is derived from a study of blood T cells in healthy people across ages. Looked up from germline, CDR1 is MNHNS and CDR2 is SASEGT. Trimming removed 3 bases from V and 5 bases from J, with 7 bases in between. CDR3 length: 12 residues.

The specimen sequenced was blood. The chain has TRBV6-1 and TRBJ2-5, with D hard to call. The sequence was collected from a woman aged 60-75 years in good health. The CDR3 spells CASSENRETQYF. The CDR3 nucleotides read TGTGCCAGCAGTGAGAATCGGGAGACCCAGTACTTC.